The clone carrying this TCR beta chain has a handful of counts. Its cognate antigen is unknown. The sample originates from a study of T-cell memory formation after mild COVID-19. Study as a whole: The two donors had largely donor-specific TCR clusters.

From the 5' RACE reads, TCRdb called clonotypes with MiXCR, one entry per CDR3 protein. Of 90,000 to 120,000 distinct CDR3 sequences in the sample, approximately 15% were seen once. Overall study results and limits: Shrinking CD4+ clones resided mostly in CM and EM, and CD8+ ones in EMRA. Proof of SARS-CoV-2 specificity was absent for the second-wave clones that crested on day 37. That cross-reactive memory joined was suggested by some responding clones appearing in pre-infection memory.

V dropped 5 bases and J dropped 1 base, with 20 bases sitting between them. This CDR3 spans 17 amino acids. The germline V gene has CDR1 SGHVS and CDR2 FQNEAQ. Sequenced: PBMCs or a T cell subset sorted from them (not recorded which). The rearrangement joins TRBV7-8 to TRBJ1-1; maybe TRBD1 (6 bases). This TCR came from a young man who had mild COVID-19 (a few samples of this study predate the infection). Cell type and time point are not known. CDR3 bases: TGTGCCAGCAGCCCCAGGGACCTCAGGGGAAAGAACACTGAAGCTTTCTTT. Amino acid sequence: CASSPRDLRGKNTEAFF. The complete variable domain, with remaining parts taken from reference TRBV7-8 and TRBJ1-1, reads GAGVSQSPRYKVAKRGQDVALRCDPISGHVSLFWYQQALGQGPEFLTYFQNEAQLDKSGLPSDRFFAERPEGSVSTLKIQRTQQEDSAVYLCASSPRDLRGKNTEAFFGQGTRLTVV.